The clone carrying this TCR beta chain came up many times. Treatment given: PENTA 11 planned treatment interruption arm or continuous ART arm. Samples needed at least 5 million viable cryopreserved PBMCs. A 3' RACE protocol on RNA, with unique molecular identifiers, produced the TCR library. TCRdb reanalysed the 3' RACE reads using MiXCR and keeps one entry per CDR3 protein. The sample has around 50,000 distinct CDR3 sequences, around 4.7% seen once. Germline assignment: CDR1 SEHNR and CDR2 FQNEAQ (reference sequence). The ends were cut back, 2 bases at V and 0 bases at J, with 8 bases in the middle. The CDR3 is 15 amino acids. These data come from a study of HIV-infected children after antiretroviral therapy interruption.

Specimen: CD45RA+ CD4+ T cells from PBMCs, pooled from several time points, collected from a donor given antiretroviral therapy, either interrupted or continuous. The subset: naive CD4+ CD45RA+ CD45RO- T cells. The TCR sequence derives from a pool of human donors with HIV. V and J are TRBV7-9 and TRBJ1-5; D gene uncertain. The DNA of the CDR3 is TGTGCCAGCAGCTTAACAGATAATAGCAATCAGCCCCAGCATTTT. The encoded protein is CASSLTDNSNQPQHF.